These T cell receptor beta chains were read from a single sample in a study of cytomegalovirus exposure and HLA in healthy donors. Here immunoSEQ multiplex PCR was the method, and the copy in TCRdb shows in-frame clones only, minus some. Of a few hundred thousand clones in the sample, 80% were seen once. The sample was PBMCs. These receptors were obtained from a girl aged 2 to 9 in good health and CMV-seronegative. The CDR3 runs from the conserved cysteine through the conserved F or W. Fields, in order: V gene, J gene, clone size, D gene, CDR3 DNA, CDR3 protein. A D gene is named only where the DNA matches it firmly. Rows may omit the clone size; those that give it use once, few, many or a size class.

>TRBV28|TRBJ1-4|-|TRBD1
TGTGCCAGCAGATATCAGGGGGCAACTAATGAAAAACTGTTTTTT
CASRYQGATNEKLFF
>TRBV5-1|TRBJ2-1|-|-
TGCGCCAGCGGACTATTTACCACCAATGAGCAGTTCTTC
CASGLFTTNEQFF
>TRBV5-8|TRBJ1-4|-|-
TGTGCCAGCAGCTTGGGCACAGGCGAAGAAAAACTGTTTTTT
CASSLGTGEEKLFF
>TRBV4-1|TRBJ2-5|-|TRBD2
TGCGCCAGCAGCCAAGATGTTGCGGGAGGAGATTGGGAGACCCAGTACTTC
CASSQDVAGGDWETQYF
>TRBV7-6|TRBJ2-1|-|TRBD1
TGTGCCAGCAGCTTAGAGGCAGGGGGACCGTACAATGAGCAGTTCTTC
CASSLEAGGPYNEQFF
>TRBV27|TRBJ2-7|-|-
TGTGCCAGCAGTTTAGACTACCGTTACGAGCAGTACTTC
CASSLDYRYEQYF
>TRBV6-1|TRBJ2-1|-|TRBD2
TGTGCCAGCAGTGAAAGGACTAGCAGAACCAATGAGCAGTTCTTC
CASSERTSRTNEQFF
>TRBV28|TRBJ1-2|-|-
TGTGCCAGCAGCTACCTTCTAGAGGCCTTACGAGATGGCTACACCTTC
CASSYLLEALRDGYTF
>TRBV2|TRBJ1-1|-|TRBD1
TGTGCCAGCAGTGAATGGACAGGGGGTCCATGGACTGAAGCTTTCTTT
CASSEWTGGPWTEAFF
>TRBV6-1|TRBJ1-5|few|TRBD1
TGTGCCAGCAGGGGACAGAATCAGCCCCAGCATTTT
CASRGQNQPQHF
>TRBV10-3|TRBJ1-2|-|-
TGTGCCATCAGTGCCAGGGGAGACGGCTACACCTTC
CAISARGDGYTF
>TRBV29-1|TRBJ2-2|-|-
TGCAGCGTTGTGAGTGGAGGTGCGACCGGGGAGCTGTTTTTT
CSVVSGGATGELFF
>TRBV6-1|TRBJ2-1|-|TRBD1
TGTGCCAGCAGTGGAAACAGGGGTATATACAATGAGCAGTTCTTC
CASSGNRGIYNEQFF
>TRBV28|TRBJ2-7|-|-
TGTGCCAGCAGCCCAGCCGCAGCGGGTAAAGACGAGCAGTACTTC
CASSPAAAGKDEQYF
>TRBV6-6|TRBJ1-1|-|TRBD1
TGTGCCAGCAGAGACAGGGGGATGCGTATGAACACTGAAGCTTTCTTT
CASRDRGMRMNTEAFF
>TRBV4-1|TRBJ2-1|-|TRBD2
TGCGCCAGCAGCCTTAGCGGGGGGGCCTACAATGAGCAGTTCTTC
CASSLSGGAYNEQFF
>TRBV7-6|TRBJ2-5|-|-
TGTGCCAGCAGCTTAAATAGAGGAGAGACCCAGTACTTC
CASSLNRGETQYF
>TRBV9|TRBJ2-1|-|TRBD2
TGTGCCAGCAGCGTAGTCCCCTTAGCGGGAGGGCCCTACAATGAGCAGTTCTTC
CASSVVPLAGGPYNEQFF
>TRBV7-2|TRBJ1-1|-|-
TGTGCCAGCAGCTTAGGTTACGGGGGGTCCCGGAACACTGAAGCTTTCTTT
CASSLGYGGSRNTEAFF
>TRBV10-3|TRBJ2-1|-|TRBD1
TGTGCCATCAGTGGACAGGGGGCAGGGAATGAGCAGTTCTTC
CAISGQGAGNEQFF
>TRBV13|TRBJ2-2|-|TRBD2
TGTGCCAGCAGCTGGACTAGCGGACCCACCGGGGAGCTGTTTTTT
CASSWTSGPTGELFF
>TRBV14|TRBJ2-5|-|-
TGTGCCAGCAGCCCCCGGTCCCTAGGGGGGGTTCTCCAAGAGACCCAGTACTTC
CASSPRSLGGVLQETQYF
>TRBV11-2|TRBJ1-4|-|-
TGTGCCAGCAGCCCTCGGACAGCAACTAATGAAAAACTGTTTTTT
CASSPRTATNEKLFF
>TRBV11-2|TRBJ2-3|-|TRBD2
TGTGCCAGCAGCTCCACCTCGACTAGCGGGGGCACAGATACGCAGTATTTT
CASSSTSTSGGTDTQYF
>TRBV18|TRBJ1-5|few|-
TGTGCCAGCTCACCAGGGGAGGGGTCTGGACAGCCCCAGCATTTT
CASSPGEGSGQPQHF
>TRBV7-3|TRBJ2-1|-|TRBD2
TGTGCCAGCAGCCCATGGACTCTAGCGGGCGGAAATGAGCAGTTCTTC
CASSPWTLAGGNEQFF
>TRBV18|TRBJ1-2|-|-
TGTGCCAGCTCACCATCCGGGGAAAACTATGGCTACACCTTC
CASSPSGENYGYTF
>TRBV9|TRBJ1-6|few|-
TGTGCCAGCAGCGTATATCCGGAGAGCTCCTATAATTCACCCCTCCACTTT
CASSVYPESSYNSPLHF
>TRBV11-2|TRBJ1-2|-|-
TGTGCCAGCAGGGTGGGGGGAACGGACTATGGCTACACCTTC
CASRVGGTDYGYTF
>TRBV2|TRBJ2-7|few|-
TGTGCCAGCCAGGACAGTTCCCACTACGAGCAGTACTTC
CASQDSSHYEQYF
>TRBV27|TRBJ1-2|-|-
TGTGCCAGCAGTTCAAAGACTTTCAAGGGCTACACCTTC
CASSSKTFKGYTF
>TRBV4-1|TRBJ2-7|-|TRBD2
TGCGCCAGCAGCCGACGACCGGGACTAGCGACCTACGAGCAGTACTTC
CASSRRPGLATYEQYF
>TRBV7-8|TRBJ1-6|-|TRBD1
TGTGCCAGCAGATCTTCGGACAGGCGGAATTCACCCCTCCACTTT
CASRSSDRRNSPLHF
>TRBV6-6|TRBJ2-5|once|-
TGTGCCAGCAGCCGGTCCCCTTTAGAGACCCAGTACTTC
CASSRSPLETQYF
>TRBV18|TRBJ2-7|-|-
TGTGCCAGCTCACCACCGGGCAGCAACTACGAGCAGTACTTC
CASSPPGSNYEQYF